This TCR beta chain stems from a study of blood T cell repertoires in COVID-19. Study information: Italy, Spain and the United States were the sources of the convalescent and acute COVID-19 samples.

The V gene's germline CDR1 is SGHAT and CDR2 FQNNGV. V shed 5 bases and J 2 bases; nucleotides not matched to a gene: 8. This CDR3 spans 16 amino acids. Libraries were prepared by immunoSEQ multiplex PCR; TCRdb keeps only in-frame clonotypes and omits some of them. The sample lists about 260,000 clones; more than 85% were seen once. The sample comprised peripheral blood. The receptor was isolated from a woman aged 60-75 years with COVID-19, enrolled during active disease. The chain uses TRBV11-2 and TRBJ2-1; 8 nucleotides match TRBD1. The CDR3 sequence: CASSPETGEAYNEQFF. CDR3 in DNA: TGTGCCAGCAGCCCCGAGACAGGGGAGGCCTACAATGAGCAGTTCTTC.